These 6 T cell receptor beta chains share one sample of origin, sequenced in a study of blood T cell repertoires in COVID-19. Repertoires were generated with immunoSEQ multiplex PCR, while TCRdb's copy carries only in-frame clones and drops some. The table lists roughly 250,000 clones, around 90% of them singletons. Sequencing used PBMCs or T cells enriched from blood (not recorded which). The receptor set was obtained from a young woman with acute COVID-19.

The chain links TRBV5-6 to TRBJ1-2; 9 positions match TRBD1. From germline, CDR1 is SGHDT and CDR2 YYEEEE. V trimming: 4 bases; J trimming: 8 bases; junction bases outside the gene matches: 6. The CDR3 sequence is 13 residues long. As DNA, the CDR3 is TGTGCCAGCAGCCCGATGGACAGGGGCGGCTACACCTTC. This encodes CASSPMDRGGYTF.

The chain joins TRBV5-5 to TRBJ2-1; 9 nucleotides agree with TRBD2. From germline, CDR1 is SGHKS and CDR2 YYEKEE (reference sequence). The CDR3 loop spans 15 amino acids. The ends lost 0 bases at V and 6 bases at J; junction bases unmatched: 4. The DNA for the CDR3 is TGTGCCAGCAGCTTGGGGCTAGCGGGAATCAATGAGCAGTTCTTC. This translates into CASSLGLAGINEQFF. The full variable domain, completed using reference TRBV5-5 and TRBJ2-1, is DAGVTQSPTHLIKTRGQQVTLRCSPISGHKSVSWYQQVLGQGPQFIFQYYEKEERGRGNFPDRFSARQFPNYSSELNVNALLLGDSALYLCASSLGLAGINEQFFGPGTRLTVL.

The chain employs TRBV7-9 and TRBJ2-3; tentatively, D is TRBD2 (6 bases). This CDR3 is 14 amino acids long. V lost 5 bases and J lost 6, with 15 bases in between. Germline values: CDR1 SEHNR, CDR2 FQNEAQ (reference sequence). CDR3 in DNA: TGTGCCAGCAGCGTCGCCGGGAGAGGGGATACGCAGTATTTT. Protein: CASSVAGRGDTQYF.

CDR3: CASSPSGNEQFF. The DNA for the CDR3 is TGCGCCAGCAGTCCTAGCGGGAATGAGCAGTTCTTC. This sequence joins TRBV5-1 and TRBJ2-1; 8 nucleotides match TRBD2. The CDR3 extends over 12 amino acids. Germline V gives CDR1 SGHRS, CDR2 YFSETQ. J gave up 7 bases and V 5 bases, and 2 bases lay outside the gene matches.

The V and J genes are TRBV5-1 and TRBJ1-3; 9 nucleotides line up with TRBD1. Looked up from germline, CDR1 is SGHRS and CDR2 is YFSETQ. V trimming: 4 bases; J trimming: 6 bases; junction bases outside the gene matches: 8. The CDR3 runs to 15 residues. CDR3 residues: CASSGGTGSKNTIYF. The CDR3 DNA sequence: TGCGCCAGCAGCGGAGGGACAGGGTCAAAAAACACCATATATTTT.

The rearrangement links TRBV30 to TRBJ1-4; TRBD1 matches 8 bases. The CDR3 has 15 amino acids. Germline CDR1 GTSNPN, CDR2 SVGIG (reference sequence). V trimming: 0 bases; J trimming: 7 bases; junction bases outside the gene matches: 7. The CDR3 bases are TGTGCCTGGAGTGTATATCAGGGGGCCCTTGAAAAACTGTTTTTT. It translates to CAWSVYQGALEKLFF.